This is a list of T cell receptor beta chains from one sample in a study of T cells in Graves' hyperthyroidism and ophthalmopathy. TCRdb re-derived calls from the multiplex PCR reads in MiXCR, one entry per CDR3 protein. The sample lists 330,000 or so distinct CDR3 sequences, approximately 18% occurring once. Sequencing was carried out using blood. The receptors stem from a man aged 45-60 years with Graves' ophthalmopathy. The CDR3 runs from the conserved cysteine through the conserved F or W. The D gene is left open where the match is weak. Where a row states a size, it is once, few, many or the class of an expanded clone; other rows omit it.

V gene	CDR3 length	clone size	J gene	D gene	CDR3 DNA	CDR3 protein
TRBV12-3/TRBV12-4	13	NA	TRBJ1-2	TRBD1	TGTGCCAGCAGTTTAGGACAGGGGTGGCGCTACACCTTC	CASSLGQGWRYTF
TRBV9	18	few	TRBJ2-7	TRBD2	TGTGCCAGCAGCGAGGGACTAGCGGGAGGGCCATACTCCTACGAGCAGTACTTC	CASSEGLAGGPYSYEQYF
TRBV18	16	NA	TRBJ2-7	TRBD2	TGTGCCAGCTCACCACGGGGCGGCGGGAGGCACTACGAGCAGTACTTC	CASSPRGGGRHYEQYF
TRBV5-1	14	few	TRBJ2-3	TRBD1	TGCGCCAGCACGGACAGGGGCCGTTCAGATACGCAGTATTTT	CASTDRGRSDTQYF
TRBV3-1	13	few	TRBJ2-7	NA	TGTGCCAGCAGCCAAGAGTACAGGGCCGAGCAGTACTTC	CASSQEYRAEQYF
TRBV7-9	13	NA	TRBJ1-6	NA	TGTGCCAGCAGCCGTCTTGGGGTTTCACCCCTCCACTTT	CASSRLGVSPLHF
TRBV5-1	14	many	TRBJ2-7	NA	TGCGCCAGCAGCTTGGCGGGCAGCAACTACGAGCAGTACTTC	CASSLAGSNYEQYF
TRBV2	12	many	TRBJ1-5	NA	TGTGCCAGTAGTGGGGAAGATCAGCCCCAGCATTTT	CASSGEDQPQHF
TRBV27	15	few	TRBJ1-5	NA	TGTGCCAGCAGTTTGAACGGGTACGGCAATCAGCCCCAGCATTTT	CASSLNGYGNQPQHF
TRBV3-1	13	many	TRBJ1-6	NA	TGTGCCAGCAGCCAAGATCCCCATTCACCCCTCCACTTT	CASSQDPHSPLHF
TRBV5-6	14	NA	TRBJ2-2	NA	TGTGCCAGCAGCTTTGGGGCCACCACCGGGGAGCTGTTTTTT	CASSFGATTGELFF
TRBV28	13	many	TRBJ1-1	NA	TGTGCCAGCAGCGGGCCCCAGAACACTGAAGCTTTCTTT	CASSGPQNTEAFF
TRBV6-1	15	few	TRBJ2-7	TRBD1	TGTGCCAGCAGTGAATGGGGGACAGCCCTGGACGAGCAGTACTTC	CASSEWGTALDEQYF
TRBV2	15	NA	TRBJ1-4	NA	TGTGCCAGCACCTCTGACAGTGCTGATAATGAAAAACTGTTTTTT	CASTSDSADNEKLFF
TRBV5-6	16	NA	TRBJ2-7	TRBD2	TGTGCCAGCAGCTTGGACCCCGGGAGGGGTCCCTACGAGCAGTACTTC	CASSLDPGRGPYEQYF
TRBV7-3	13	NA	TRBJ2-1	NA	TGTGCCAGCCCGGCTAGCGCCCAAAATGAGCAGTTCTTC	CASPASAQNEQFF
TRBV5-1	15	many	TRBJ2-1	TRBD2	TGCGCCAGCAGGCCGGAGGGGCTAGCGGGAGGCCAGCAGTTCTTC	CASRPEGLAGGQQFF
TRBV9	15	few	TRBJ1-2	NA	TGTGCCAGCAGCGTAGTGGAGGGCTCCAGCTATGGCTACACCTTC	CASSVVEGSSYGYTF
TRBV30	12	NA	TRBJ1-2	NA	TGTGCGATTTCGCAGGGACACTATGGCTACACCTTC	CAISQGHYGYTF
TRBV5-1	15	few	TRBJ2-2	NA	TGCGCCAGCAGCCCTCCGGGACGGAACACCGGGGAGCTGTTTTTT	CASSPPGRNTGELFF
TRBV4-1	16	many	TRBJ1-5	TRBD1	TGCGCCAGCAGCCAAGCACCCAGGGGGCGCGATCAGCCCCAGCATTTT	CASSQAPRGRDQPQHF
TRBV12-3/TRBV12-4	15	many	TRBJ2-1	NA	TGTGCCAGCAGGGGACCGGGACTTCCCCTTGATGAGCAGTTCTTC	CASRGPGLPLDEQFF
TRBV7-3	15	NA	TRBJ1-1	TRBD1	TGTGCCAGCAGCTTATCAGAGGGGGCGCGGACTGAAGCTTTCTTT	CASSLSEGARTEAFF
TRBV7-8	15	NA	TRBJ2-7	NA	TGTGCCAGCAGCCCCCGAGGACAGAGGGGGGACGAGCAGTACTTC	CASSPRGQRGDEQYF
TRBV18	12	many	TRBJ1-1	TRBD1	TGTGCCAGCTCACCGGGACAGTCTGAAGCTTTCTTT	CASSPGQSEAFF
TRBV5-1	14	NA	TRBJ2-3	TRBD2	TGCGCCAGCAGCTTGGAGACTAGCGCTGATACGCAGTATTTT	CASSLETSADTQYF
TRBV28	13	NA	TRBJ1-2	TRBD1	TGTGCCAGCCTCGGACAGGGCCTCTATGGCTACACCTTC	CASLGQGLYGYTF
TRBV5-1	14	few	TRBJ1-6	NA	TGCGCCAGCAGCTTGGACGGTTTCAATTCACCCCTCCACTTT	CASSLDGFNSPLHF
TRBV30	15	NA	TRBJ2-7	TRBD2	TGTGCCTGGACCCGGGTAGCGGGAGATTCCTACGAGCAGTACTTC	CAWTRVAGDSYEQYF
TRBV12-3/TRBV12-4	15	NA	TRBJ2-3	TRBD2	TGTGCCAGCAGTGGACTAGCGGGATTTACAGATACGCAGTATTTT	CASSGLAGFTDTQYF
TRBV18	14	NA	TRBJ1-1	NA	TGTGCCAGCTCACCCGGGACAAAACACACTGAAGCTTTCTTT	CASSPGTKHTEAFF